This TCR beta chain was obtained from a study of T cell responses to AZD1222 COVID-19 vaccine. In this sample, this clone turned up a few times. The antigen is undetermined. Study-level findings and limits: CD4 TCRs linked to vaccination spanned spike, dominating at 160-218 and 743-854. Every sample of the repertoires postdated the peak T cell response. Baseline seropositives among AZD1222 recipients totaled only 5 to 7. Reportedly, nearly half of unique spike TCRs recognized epitopes outside B.1.351/B.1.1.7 mutations.

Here immunoSEQ multiplex PCR was the method, and the copy in TCRdb shows in-frame clones only, minus some. The data show 120,000 or so clones, with about 87% seen just once and more than 14% held by the top ten. Between the trimmed V and J ends, which lost 5 bases and 4 bases, there was a span of 9 bases. CDR3 length: 13 residues. The germline V gene has CDR1 SGHRS and CDR2 YFSETQ. The chain joins TRBV5-1 to TRBJ1-4; D perhaps matches TRBD1 (6 bases). The TCR sequence derives from an adult who received the AZD1222 COVID-19 vaccine. The sample in question was peripheral blood, obtained 28 days after the second AZD1222 dose. The CDR3 region has the DNA TGCGCCAGCAGGAGCAGGGGTAATGAAAAACTGTTTTTT. This translates into CASRSRGNEKLFF.